This is a list of T cell receptor beta chains from one sample in a study of blood T cells in healthy people across ages. TCRdb fed the 5' RACE reads into MiXCR, producing one record per CDR3 protein. The sample carries 760,000 or so distinct CDR3 sequences, approximately 25% recorded once. This sample was also put to use in a study of T cells of mothers and their children.

The material sequenced was blood. These receptors were taken from a boy aged 5-17 years in good health. The CDR3 runs from the conserved cysteine through the conserved F or W. Fields, in order: D gene, V gene, CDR3 length, clone size, J gene, CDR3 protein, CDR3 DNA. D genes are given only for firm matches. Clone size appears in some rows only: once, few, many, or a class for an expanded clone.

TRBD1	TRBV12-3/TRBV12-4	12	NA	TRBJ1-1	CASSGQDTEAFF	TGTGCCAGCAGTGGACAGGACACTGAAGCTTTCTTT
NA	TRBV7-8	13	NA	TRBJ1-5	CASSLDLNQPQHF	TGTGCCAGCAGCTTAGACCTGAATCAGCCCCAGCATTTT
NA	TRBV6-5	15	once	TRBJ2-7	CASSSFRDNSYEQYF	TGTGCCAGCAGTTCCTTCCGGGACAACTCCTACGAGCAGTACTTC
TRBD2	TRBV27	15	NA	TRBJ2-5	CASSLVSGVQETQYF	TGTGCCAGCAGTTTGGTTAGCGGGGTCCAAGAGACCCAGTACTTC
NA	TRBV5-1	12	few	TRBJ1-2	CASSPQGDGYTF	TGCGCCAGCAGCCCACAGGGTGACGGCTACACCTTC
TRBD2	TRBV6-5	14	many	TRBJ2-5	CASRLAGGQETQYF	TGTGCCAGCAGGCTAGCGGGGGGCCAAGAGACCCAGTACTTC
TRBD2	TRBV9	15	NA	TRBJ2-5	CASSSRLAAGETQYF	TGTGCCAGCAGCTCCCGACTAGCGGCGGGAGAGACCCAGTACTTC
TRBD1	TRBV4-1	15	NA	TRBJ1-4	CASSLQDRGSEKLFF	TGCGCCAGCAGCCTTCAAGACAGGGGGAGTGAAAAGCTGTTTTTT
NA	TRBV4-1	15	few	TRBJ2-6	CASSTSQPGANVLTF	TGCGCCAGCAGTACGAGTCAGCCTGGGGCCAACGTCCTGACTTTC
NA	TRBV11-3	15	NA	TRBJ2-1	CASSLVILDYNEQFF	TGTGCCAGCAGCTTAGTAATTTTGGATTACAATGAGCAGTTCTTC
NA	TRBV28	11	NA	TRBJ2-1	CASSLDQEQFF	TGTGCCAGCAGTCTCGACCAAGAGCAGTTCTTC
TRBD1	TRBV12-3/TRBV12-4	13	NA	TRBJ2-7	CASSSTQGYEQYF	TGTGCCAGCAGTTCGACACAGGGGTACGAGCAGTACTTC
TRBD2	TRBV20-1	12	NA	TRBJ2-5	CSALAGGETQYF	TGCAGTGCTTTAGCGGGAGGAGAGACCCAGTACTTC
NA	TRBV6-1	14	NA	TRBJ1-6	CASMAASYNSPLHF	TGTGCCAGCATGGCAGCGTCCTATAATTCACCCCTCCACTTT
NA	TRBV12-3/TRBV12-4	16	few	TRBJ2-1	CASSFELAFSYNEQFF	TGTGCCAGCAGTTTCGAACTAGCTTTCTCCTACAATGAGCAGTTCTTC
TRBD1	TRBV4-1	14	few	TRBJ2-5	CASSPTGDGETQYF	TGCGCCAGCAGCCCTACAGGGGACGGGGAGACCCAGTACTTC
NA	TRBV7-9	16	NA	TRBJ2-5	CASSLAGEGGFETQYF	TGTGCCAGCAGCTTAGCTGGTGAAGGTGGTTTCGAGACCCAGTACTTC
NA	TRBV20-1	14	NA	TRBJ1-5	CSAVQSTSNQPQHF	TGCAGTGCAGTACAGTCGACTAGCAATCAGCCCCAGCATTTT
TRBD1	TRBV20-1	14	few	TRBJ2-1	CSAPTGGGIDEQFF	TGCAGTGCACCTACAGGGGGCGGAATCGATGAGCAGTTCTTC
TRBD2	TRBV7-8	16	few	TRBJ2-1	CASSLVLAGTYNEQFF	TGTGCCAGCAGCTTGGTACTAGCGGGGACCTACAATGAGCAGTTCTTC
TRBD2	TRBV9	15	few	TRBJ2-5	CASSVGAGGVETQYF	TGTGCCAGCAGCGTTGGAGCGGGAGGGGTAGAGACCCAGTACTTC
NA	TRBV20-1	15	NA	TRBJ1-4	CSARDSGQGNEKLLF	TGCAGTGCTAGAGATAGCGGGCAGGGTAATGAAAAACTGCTTTTT
TRBD1	TRBV7-8	16	NA	TRBJ1-1	CASSSMIHRGDTEAFF	TGTGCCAGCAGCTCCATGATACACAGGGGGGACACTGAAGCTTTCTTT
NA	TRBV20-1	11	NA	TRBJ2-3	CSAGMLDTQYF	TGCAGTGCTGGGATGTTAGATACGCAGTATTTT
NA	TRBV6-5	15	NA	TRBJ2-7	CASSPWTGRDYEQYF	TGTGCCAGCAGCCCCTGGACAGGGAGGGATTACGAGCAGTACTTC
NA	TRBV28	16	NA	TRBJ2-7	CASSPTSGTDSYEQYF	TGTGCCAGCAGCCCCACCTCAGGGACGGACTCCTACGAGCAGTACTTC
NA	TRBV4-1	15	few	TRBJ2-5	CASSGRQAYQETQYF	TGCGCCAGCAGCGGCCGACAGGCGTACCAAGAGACCCAGTACTTC
NA	TRBV9	15	NA	TRBJ1-6	CASSVGGESGSPLHF	TGTGCCAGCAGCGTAGGTGGGGAGTCGGGGTCACCCCTCCACTTT
TRBD1	TRBV7-9	13	NA	TRBJ1-5	CANSLQGNQPQHF	TGTGCCAACAGCTTACAGGGGAATCAGCCCCAGCATTTT
NA	TRBV28	11	NA	TRBJ2-7	CATFRVYEQYF	TGTGCCACGTTCCGGGTCTACGAGCAGTACTTC
NA	TRBV20-1	15	NA	TRBJ2-7	CSARPHYSRGYEQYF	TGCAGTGCTAGACCCCATTATAGCAGAGGGTACGAGCAGTACTTC
TRBD2	TRBV29-1	14	few	TRBJ2-5	CSVAELAEQETQYF	TGCAGCGTCGCAGAGCTAGCGGAACAAGAGACCCAGTACTTC
NA	TRBV4-2	16	few	TRBJ1-2	CASSPLLSGEGYGYTF	TGTGCCAGCAGCCCCCTATTGAGCGGAGAGGGGTATGGCTACACCTTC
TRBD2	TRBV7-2	16	few	TRBJ2-7	CASSLITSGLLGEQYF	TGTGCCAGCAGCTTAATAACTAGCGGCCTTCTTGGCGAGCAGTACTTC
NA	TRBV20-1	14	NA	TRBJ2-3	CGARVPGLTDTQYF	TGCGGTGCTAGAGTACCGGGGCTCACAGATACGCAGTATTTT
NA	TRBV20-1	12	few	TRBJ2-7	CSARGGRDKQYF	TGCAGTGCTAGAGGGGGCAGGGACAAGCAGTACTTC
NA	TRBV5-6	16	NA	TRBJ2-1	CASRPFPGVSYNEQFF	TGTGCCAGCAGACCATTCCCAGGGGTCTCCTACAATGAGCAGTTCTTC
NA	TRBV28	15	few	TRBJ2-1	CAGSQGRREYNEQFF	TGTGCCGGCAGCCAGGGGAGACGGGAATACAATGAGCAGTTCTTC
NA	TRBV6-1	14	few	TRBJ2-5	CASSLTGNLETQYF	TGTGCCAGCAGCCTTACAGGGAATCTCGAGACCCAGTACTTC
NA	TRBV12-3/TRBV12-4	15	few	TRBJ1-1	CASSLLGPTNTEAFF	TGTGCCAGCAGTTTGCTCGGCCCCACGAACACTGAAGCTTTCTTT
NA	TRBV7-9	14	NA	TRBJ2-5	CASSFPEVGETQYF	TGTGCCAGCAGCTTCCCAGAAGTAGGGGAGACCCAGTACTTC
NA	TRBV21-1	13	few	TRBJ2-7	CASSKTGFYEQYF	TGTGCCAGCAGCAAGACAGGGTTCTACGAGCAGTACTTC
NA	TRBV12-3/TRBV12-4	15	NA	TRBJ1-4	CASSLSGRGDEKLFF	TGTGCCAGCAGTTTGAGTGGAAGGGGCGATGAAAAACTGTTTTTT
TRBD1	TRBV9	15	NA	TRBJ2-5	CASSVVGGLQETQYF	TGTGCCAGCAGCGTAGTAGGGGGCCTCCAAGAGACCCAGTACTTC
TRBD2	TRBV20-1	15	NA	TRBJ2-1	CSAGGASGTLNEQFF	TGCAGTGCTGGAGGGGCTAGCGGGACCTTGAATGAGCAGTTCTTC
NA	TRBV12-3/TRBV12-4	15	few	TRBJ2-3	CASSLVGGRGDTQYF	TGTGCCAGCAGTTTAGTTGGGGGGAGAGGAGATACGCAGTATTTT
NA	TRBV5-4	15	NA	TRBJ2-1	CASSSLTRGYNEQFF	TGTGCCAGCAGCTCTCTGACTCGAGGGTACAATGAGCAGTTCTTC
TRBD1	TRBV9	16	NA	TRBJ1-4	CASSPNPRGREEKLFF	TGTGCCAGCAGCCCTAACCCCAGGGGGCGCGAAGAAAAACTGTTTTTT
NA	TRBV29-1	13	NA	TRBJ1-1	CSVYRVMNTEAFF	TGCAGCGTTTACAGGGTGATGAACACTGAAGCTTTCTTT
NA	TRBV11-2	14	many	TRBJ2-6	CASSFYSGANVLTF	TGTGCCAGCAGCTTTTACTCTGGGGCCAACGTCCTGACTTTC
NA	TRBV5-1	13	NA	TRBJ2-5	CAGSQDSQETQYF	TGCGCCGGCAGCCAAGACAGTCAAGAGACCCAGTACTTC
NA	TRBV6-6	12	few	TRBJ1-4	CASSSQGGKLFF	TGTGCCAGCAGTTCGCAGGGAGGAAAACTGTTTTTT
NA	TRBV29-1	12	NA	TRBJ2-7	CSVGPLGGEQYF	TGCAGCGTGGGACCTCTCGGGGGTGAGCAGTACTTC